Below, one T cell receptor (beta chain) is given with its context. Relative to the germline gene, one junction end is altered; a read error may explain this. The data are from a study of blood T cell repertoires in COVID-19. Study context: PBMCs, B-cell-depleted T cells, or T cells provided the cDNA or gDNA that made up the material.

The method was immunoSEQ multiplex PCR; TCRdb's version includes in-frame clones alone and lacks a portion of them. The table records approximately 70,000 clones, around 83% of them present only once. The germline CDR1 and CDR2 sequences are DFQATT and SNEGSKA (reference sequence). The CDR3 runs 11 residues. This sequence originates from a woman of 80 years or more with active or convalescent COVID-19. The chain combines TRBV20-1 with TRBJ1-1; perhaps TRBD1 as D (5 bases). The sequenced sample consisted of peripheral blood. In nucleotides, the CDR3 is TGCAGTGCTAGGGTTTCCGAGACAGAAGTATTT. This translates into CSARVSETEVF.